This T cell receptor beta chain comes out of a study of early T cells in non-severe SARS-CoV-2 infection. Across the study: The chains were unpaired, and the sequenced material was bulk RNA from unsorted whole blood.

Each single cDNA molecule received a unique molecular identifier. One entry per CDR3 protein, called by TCRdb with MiXCR from the 5' RACE reads. The sample has some 30,000 distinct CDR3 sequences, roughly 5.4% seen once; the top ten hold roughly 2.5%. The CDR3 covers 15 residues. V shed 1 base, J shed 10 bases, and the junction held 6 bases outside the gene matches. Germline CDR1 LGHDT, CDR2 YNNKEL (reference sequence). This clonotype occurred many times. The TCR originated in an adult who was a healthcare worker with PCR-confirmed SARS-CoV-2 infection or an uninfected control (not recorded which). The chain has TRBV3-1 and TRBJ2-1, with 11 bases fitting TRBD1. Source material: whole blood. The CDR3 nucleotides read TGTGCCAGCAGCCAAGTAGGACAGGGGGCCGGGGAGCAGTTCTTC. Its translation: CASSQVGQGAGEQFF.